This T cell receptor beta chain derives from a study of cytomegalovirus exposure and HLA in healthy donors. At the level of the study: Most genotyped donors, approximately 81% of about 360, had Caucasian-associated genetic ancestry.

Amplification used 60 Vbeta primers and 13 Jbeta primers. Profiled with immunoSEQ multiplex PCR; TCRdb holds only in-frame clones, not every one. The data contain approximately 150,000 clones, under 90% of them seen just once; the ten biggest clones take up 4.5%. Per the germline V gene, CDR1 is SGHTA and CDR2 is FQGNSA. The CDR3 has 15 amino acids. Trimming stripped 5 bases from V and 1 base from J, with 11 bases between. Study-level results: Cytomegalovirus association was assigned to around 150 TCR beta chains. In vitro assays verified that three CMV-associated chains recognized CMV antigens specifically. With further analysis later on, most CMV-associated TCR beta chains appeared HLA-restricted.

This clone was observed many times. Its antigen is still unknown. This clonotype originated in a man in his forties in good health and CMV-seronegative. This chain uses TRBV7-2 with TRBJ2-2; D possibly corresponds to TRBD2 (6 bases). The sequenced sample was PBMCs. CDR3 residues: CASSRDSLNTGELFF. DNA of the CDR3: TGTGCCAGCAGCCGGGACTCCTTGAACACCGGGGAGCTGTTTTTT.